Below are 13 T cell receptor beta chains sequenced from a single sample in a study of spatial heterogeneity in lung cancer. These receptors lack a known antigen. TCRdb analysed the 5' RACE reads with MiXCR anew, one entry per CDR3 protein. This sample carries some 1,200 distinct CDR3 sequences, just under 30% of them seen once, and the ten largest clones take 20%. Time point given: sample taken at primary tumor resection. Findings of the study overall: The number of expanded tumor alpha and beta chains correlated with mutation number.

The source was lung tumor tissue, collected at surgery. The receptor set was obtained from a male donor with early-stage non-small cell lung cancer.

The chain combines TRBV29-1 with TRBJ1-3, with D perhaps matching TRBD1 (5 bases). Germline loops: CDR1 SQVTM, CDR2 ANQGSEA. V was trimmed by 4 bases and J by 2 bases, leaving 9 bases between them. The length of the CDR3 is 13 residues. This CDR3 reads CSVAGQAGNTIYF. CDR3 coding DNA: TGCAGCGTTGCAGGGCAAGCTGGAAACACCATATATTTT.

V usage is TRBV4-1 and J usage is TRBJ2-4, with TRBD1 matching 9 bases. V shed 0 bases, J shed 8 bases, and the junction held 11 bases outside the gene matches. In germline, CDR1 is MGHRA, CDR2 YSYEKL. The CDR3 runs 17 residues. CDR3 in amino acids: CASSQEQPGTGWDIQYF. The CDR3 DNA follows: TGCGCCAGCAGCCAAGAACAGCCCGGGACAGGGTGGGACATTCAGTACTTC.

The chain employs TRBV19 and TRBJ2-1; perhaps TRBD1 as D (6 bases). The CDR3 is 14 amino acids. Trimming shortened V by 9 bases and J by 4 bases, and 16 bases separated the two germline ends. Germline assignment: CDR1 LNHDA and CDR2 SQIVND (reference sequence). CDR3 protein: CASARETGYNEQFF. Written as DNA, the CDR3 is TGTGCCAGCGCCCGAGAGACAGGTTACAATGAGCAGTTCTTC.

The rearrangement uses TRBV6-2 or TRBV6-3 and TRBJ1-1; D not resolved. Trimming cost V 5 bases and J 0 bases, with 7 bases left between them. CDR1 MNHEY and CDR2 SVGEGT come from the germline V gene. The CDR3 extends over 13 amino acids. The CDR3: CASSRTLNTEAFF. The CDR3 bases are TGTGCCAGCAGTCGGACTCTGAACACTGAAGCTTTCTTT.

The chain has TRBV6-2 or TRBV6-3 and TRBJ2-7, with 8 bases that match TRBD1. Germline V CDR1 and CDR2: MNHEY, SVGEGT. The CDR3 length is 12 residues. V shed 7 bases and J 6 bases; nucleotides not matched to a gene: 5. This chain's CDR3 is CASTMTGVEQYF. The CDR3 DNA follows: TGTGCCAGCACCATGACAGGGGTCGAGCAGTACTTC.

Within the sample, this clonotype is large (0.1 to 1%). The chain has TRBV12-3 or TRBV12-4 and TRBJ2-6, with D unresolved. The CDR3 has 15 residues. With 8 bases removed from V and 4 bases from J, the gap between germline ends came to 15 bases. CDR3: CASQRWAVGANVLTF. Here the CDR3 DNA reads TGTGCCAGCCAAAGGTGGGCGGTGGGGGCCAACGTCCTGACTTTC.

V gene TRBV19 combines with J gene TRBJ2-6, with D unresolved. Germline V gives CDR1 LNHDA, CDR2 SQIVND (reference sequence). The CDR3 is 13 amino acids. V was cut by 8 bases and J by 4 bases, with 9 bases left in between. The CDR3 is CASLLVGANVLTF. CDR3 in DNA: TGTGCCAGTCTATTAGTAGGGGCCAACGTCCTGACTTTC.

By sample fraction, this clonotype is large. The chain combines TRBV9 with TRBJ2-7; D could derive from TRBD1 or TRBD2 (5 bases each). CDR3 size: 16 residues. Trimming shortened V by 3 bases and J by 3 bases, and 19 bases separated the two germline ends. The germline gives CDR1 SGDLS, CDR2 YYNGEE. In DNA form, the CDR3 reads TGTGCCAGCAGCGCCAGCGCCGGGACGGGTTTCTACGAGCAGTACTTC. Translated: CASSASAGTGFYEQYF.

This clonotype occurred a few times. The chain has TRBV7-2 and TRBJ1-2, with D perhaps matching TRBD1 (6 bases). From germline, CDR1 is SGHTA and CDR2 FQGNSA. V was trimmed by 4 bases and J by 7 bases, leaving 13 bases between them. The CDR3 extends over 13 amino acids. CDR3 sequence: CASSSARGIGYTF. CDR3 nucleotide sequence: TGTGCCAGCAGCTCAGCCAGGGGCATTGGCTACACCTTC.

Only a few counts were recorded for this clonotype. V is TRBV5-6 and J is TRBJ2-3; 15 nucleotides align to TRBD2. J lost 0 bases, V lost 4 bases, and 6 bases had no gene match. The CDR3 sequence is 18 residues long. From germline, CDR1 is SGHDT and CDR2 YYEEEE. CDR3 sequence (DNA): TGTGCCAGCAGCACCCGGACTAGCGGGGGGGTTAGCACAGATACGCAGTATTTT. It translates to CASSTRTSGGVSTDTQYF.

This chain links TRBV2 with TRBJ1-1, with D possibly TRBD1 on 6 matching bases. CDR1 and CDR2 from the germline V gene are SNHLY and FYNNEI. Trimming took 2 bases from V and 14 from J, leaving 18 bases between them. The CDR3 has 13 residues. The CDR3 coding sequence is TGTGCCAGCAGTGAAAACCTCAGGGGAATGAAGTTCTTT. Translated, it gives CASSENLRGMKFF.

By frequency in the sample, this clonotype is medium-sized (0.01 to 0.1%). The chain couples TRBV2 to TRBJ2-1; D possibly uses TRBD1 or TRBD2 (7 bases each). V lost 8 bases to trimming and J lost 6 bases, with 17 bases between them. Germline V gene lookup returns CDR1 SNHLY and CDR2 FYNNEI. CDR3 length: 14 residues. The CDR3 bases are TGTGCCAGCTTGAGGGAGGGGGCAAGCAATGAGCAGTTCTTC. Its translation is CASLREGASNEQFF.

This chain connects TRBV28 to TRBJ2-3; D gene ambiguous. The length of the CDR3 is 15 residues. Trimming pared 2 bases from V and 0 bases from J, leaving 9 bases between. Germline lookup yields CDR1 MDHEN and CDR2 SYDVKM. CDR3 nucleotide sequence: TGTGCCAGCAGTTTAGGGGAACCTAGCACAGATACGCAGTATTTT. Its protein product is CASSLGEPSTDTQYF.